The clone carrying this T cell receptor (beta chain) was observed many times. What it binds is not known. This sample is part of a study of regulatory T cells in long-lasting Graves disease. The study's findings and limits: Persistent disease samples used TRBV28, TRBJ1-2 and TRBJ2-5 preferentially.

This CDR3 contains 14 residues. Germline loops: CDR1 SGHRS, CDR2 YFSETQ. Trimming shortened V by 4 bases and J by 4 bases, and 11 bases separated the two germline ends. Relying on iRepertoire HTBI primers and Arm-PCR of CDR3 regions, the team built TCR beta libraries. MiXCR was run by TCRdb on the multiplex PCR reads, yielding one entry per CDR3 protein. This sample carries some 220,000 distinct CDR3 sequences, roughly 19% of them seen once, and the ten largest clones take about 10%. Time point: newly diagnosed GD, antithyroid drugs for less than 3 months. Generation of the TCR library employed RNA extracted from PBMCs. These data were also reused for a study on T cells in Graves' hyperthyroidism and ophthalmopathy.

The TCR sequence derives from a woman aged 25-40 years with Graves disease. This chain joins TRBV5-1 and TRBJ1-4; TRBD1 is a possible D gene (5 bases). This specimen was peripheral blood mononuclear cells (PBMCs), taken at new diagnosis, from a patient treated with antithyroid drugs. Here the CDR3 reads CASSLGRLNEKLFF. CDR3 nucleotides: TGCGCCAGCAGCCTGGGGCGTCTTAATGAAAAACTGTTTTTT.